This T cell receptor (beta chain) was captured in a study of human versus mouse CDR3 diversity and MHC coevolution. Points on this clone: The antigen remains undetermined.

CDR1 and CDR2 from the germline V gene are SGHDT and YYEEEE. This CDR3 is 15 amino acids long. V lost 3 bases, J lost 6 bases, and 7 bases stayed unmatched. Sorting isolated naive CD4 T cells lacking CD45RO and expressing CD62L. Notes on the study in general: Humans had the largest estimated TCR beta repertoire, 1.5 million to 2 million clonotypes. The lowest clonal inequality scores came from most of the three human donors. Compared with mice, human CDR3s carried more deletions and insertions on average.

Sequenced by immunoSEQ multiplex PCR; TCRdb stores in-frame clones only, minus some. This sample has tens of thousands of clones; 80% to 95% occur once, and the top ten carry approximately 0.15%. The TCR comes from a person between 25 and 75 years old in good health. The chain is built from TRBV5-6 and TRBJ2-7; 12 bases are a match to TRBD1. Input material: naive CD4+ T cells from blood. Subset denoted: CD45RO-negative CD62L-positive naive CD4 T cells. The DNA for the CDR3 is TGTGCCAGCAGCTCTTCCGGGACAGGGGGCACCGAGCAGTACTTC. Encoded protein: CASSSSGTGGTEQYF.